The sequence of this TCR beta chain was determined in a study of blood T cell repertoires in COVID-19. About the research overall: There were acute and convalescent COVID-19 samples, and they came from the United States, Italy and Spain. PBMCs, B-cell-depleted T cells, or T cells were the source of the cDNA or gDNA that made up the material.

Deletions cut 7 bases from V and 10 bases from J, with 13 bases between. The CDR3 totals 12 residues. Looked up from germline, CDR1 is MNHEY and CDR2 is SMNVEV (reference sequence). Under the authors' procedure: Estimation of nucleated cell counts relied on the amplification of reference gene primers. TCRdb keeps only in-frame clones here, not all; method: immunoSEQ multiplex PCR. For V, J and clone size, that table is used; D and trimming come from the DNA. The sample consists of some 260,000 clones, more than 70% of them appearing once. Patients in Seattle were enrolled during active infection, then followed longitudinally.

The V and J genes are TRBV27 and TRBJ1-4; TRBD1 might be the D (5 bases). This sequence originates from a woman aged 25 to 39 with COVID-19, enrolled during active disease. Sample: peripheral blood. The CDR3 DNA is TGTGCCAGCAAGCCAACAGGCTTAAAACTGTTTTTT. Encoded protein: CASKPTGLKLFF. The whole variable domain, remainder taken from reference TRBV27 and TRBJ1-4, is EAQVTQNPRYLITVTGKKLTVTCSQNMNHEYMSWYRQDPGLGLRQIYYSMNVEVTDKGDVPEGYKVSRKEKRNFPLILESPSPNQTSLYFCASKPTGLKLFFGSGTQLSVL.